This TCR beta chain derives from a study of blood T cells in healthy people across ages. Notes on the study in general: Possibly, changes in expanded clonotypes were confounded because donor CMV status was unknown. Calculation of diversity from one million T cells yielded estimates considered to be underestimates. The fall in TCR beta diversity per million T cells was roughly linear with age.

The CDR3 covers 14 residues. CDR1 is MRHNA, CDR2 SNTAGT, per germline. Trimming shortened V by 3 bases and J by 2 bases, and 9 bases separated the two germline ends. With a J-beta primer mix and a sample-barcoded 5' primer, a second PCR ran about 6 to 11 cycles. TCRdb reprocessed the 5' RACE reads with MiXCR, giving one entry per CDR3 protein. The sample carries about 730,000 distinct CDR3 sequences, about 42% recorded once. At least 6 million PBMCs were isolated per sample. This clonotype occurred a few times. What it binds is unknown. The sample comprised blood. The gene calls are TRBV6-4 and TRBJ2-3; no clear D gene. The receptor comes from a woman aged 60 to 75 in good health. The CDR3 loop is CASSEGPHTDTQYF. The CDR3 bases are TGTGCCAGCAGTGAAGGCCCTCACACAGATACGCAGTATTTT.